One sample yielded the 10 T cell receptor beta chains listed below, sequenced in a study of T cells in Graves' hyperthyroidism and ophthalmopathy. It was RNA transcripts that yielded the amplified TCR beta CDR3 regions. During a first-round RT-PCR of the TCR CDR3, the HTBI primer set was used. TCRdb called the multiplex PCR reads again in MiXCR, with one record for every CDR3 protein. The sample has hundreds of thousands of distinct CDR3 sequences, about a fifth seen once; the top ten hold about 35%. The sample consisted of blood. These receptor sequences come from a man aged 25-45 years with Graves' ophthalmopathy.

The chain employs TRBV6-6 and TRBJ1-1; D is possibly TRBD1 (6 bases). Germline loops: CDR1 MNHNY, CDR2 SVGAGI (reference sequence). The CDR3 sequence is 12 residues long. Deletions cut 2 bases from V and 12 bases from J, with 13 bases between. This chain's CDR3 is CASSYIGQGTFF. The CDR3 coding sequence is TGTGCCAGCAGTTACATTGGGCAGGGGACTTTCTTT.

This chain links TRBV4-3 with TRBJ2-4; 11 bases align to TRBD2. After removal of 2 bases from V and 7 bases from J, the junction contained 10 bases not matched to a gene. The CDR3 is 17 residues long. The germline V gene has CDR1 LGHNA and CDR2 YSLEER. CDR3 sequence reads: CASSQSLAGGPGNIQYF. The CDR3 bases are TGCGCCAGCAGCCAATCCTTAGCGGGAGGGCCGGGGAACATTCAGTACTTC.

This clonotype came up many times. The genes are TRBV28 and TRBJ1-5; 11 bases align to TRBD1. The germline CDR1 and CDR2 sequences are MDHEN and SYDVKM. The CDR3 is 14 residues long. The trim removed 4 bases at V and 7 bases at J, leaving 3 bases unmatched. The CDR3 sequence is CASSWTGGRQPQHF. Written as DNA, the CDR3 is TGTGCCAGCAGTTGGACAGGGGGCAGGCAGCCCCAGCATTTT.

V gene TRBV7-3 combines with J gene TRBJ2-2, with D perhaps matching TRBD1 or TRBD2 (5 bases each). V was cut by 6 bases and J by 6 bases, with 14 bases left in between. The germline V gene encodes CDR1 SGHTA and CDR2 FQGTGA. This CDR3 spans 14 amino acids. CDR3 nucleotides: TGTGCCAGCAGGTGGGGACGGGGACCCGGGGAGCTGTTTTTT. It codes for CASRWGRGPGELFF.

This rearrangement joins TRBV30 to TRBJ1-4; the D is unclear. CDR1 is GTSNPN, CDR2 SVGIG, per germline (reference sequence). The germline V and J ends were trimmed by 3 bases and 7 bases, with 12 bases remaining between them. This CDR3 region has 13 residues. CDR3 region: CAWRQDVGEKLFF. CDR3 coding DNA: TGTGCCTGGAGGCAGGATGTTGGTGAAAAACTGTTTTTT.

This clonotype was counted many times. The V gene is TRBV7-2, the J gene TRBJ2-2; D gene unclear. Germline CDR1 is SGHTA and CDR2 is FQGNSA. Trimming removed 5 bases at V and 1 base at J, with 11 bases between. The CDR3 has 15 amino acids. Here the CDR3 reads CASSPQGVNTGELFF. CDR3 DNA: TGTGCCAGCAGCCCCCAAGGAGTGAACACCGGGGAGCTGTTTTTT.

A word on this clonotype: Germline and junction disagree at one end, which may indicate a read error. The chain uses TRBV24-1 and TRBJ2-1; TRBD2 aligns across 8 bases. The CDR3 loop spans 17 amino acids. Germline values: CDR1 KGHDR, CDR2 SFDVKD. The CDR3, as DNA: TGTGCCACCAGTGATTTCCAAGCGGGAGTCCCCTACAATGAGCAGCTCTTC. It yields the protein CATSDFQAGVPYNEQLF.

The sample holds a few counts of this clonotype. The chain is built from TRBV30 and TRBJ2-7; D may be TRBD1 or TRBD2 (5 bases each). The CDR3 sequence is 13 residues long. Trimming cost V 1 base and J 2 bases, with 9 bases left between them. Germline lookup yields CDR1 GTSNPN and CDR2 SVGIG (reference sequence). CDR3 bases: TGTGCCTGGAGTGCCGGGACCCCCTACGAGCAGTACTTC. This gives the protein CAWSAGTPYEQYF.

The chain uses TRBV18 and TRBJ2-1; D may be TRBD2 (7 bases). V was trimmed by 3 bases and J by 10 bases, leaving 13 bases between them. CDR1 and CDR2 from the germline V gene are KGHSH and LQKENI. This CDR3 is built from 13 residues. DNA of the CDR3: TGTGCCAGCTCACCGATTAAGGGGGGGGAGCAGTTCTTC. The encoded protein is CASSPIKGGEQFF. The full variable domain, in which reference TRBV18 and TRBJ2-1 provide the parts outside the CDR3, is NAGVMQNPRHLVRRRGQEARLRCSPMKGHSHVYWYRQLPEEGLKFMVYLQKENIIDESGMPKERFSAEFPKEGPSILRIQQVVRGDSAAYFCASSPIKGGEQFFGPGTRLTVL.

This clonotype was detected only a few times. The V and J genes are TRBV18 and TRBJ2-6; 7 bases line up with TRBD1. This CDR3 comprises 17 residues. Germline values: CDR1 KGHSH, CDR2 LQKENI. The V segment lost 5 bases and the J segment 0 bases; nucleotides outside the gene matches: 7. The CDR3, as DNA: TGTGCCAGCTCATCGACAGGGCTCAGCTCTGGGGCCAACGTCCTGACTTTC. Encoded protein: CASSSTGLSSGANVLTF.